The T cell receptor (beta chain) described here comes from a study of T cell repertoires in cytomegalovirus infection. Notes on the study in general: Across the ex vivo response, the dominant clonotypes were HLA-C-restricted CMV-specific TCR beta clonotypes.

As regards this clonotype: Its antigen is not known.

TCRdb re-derived calls from the reads in MiXCR, one entry per CDR3 protein. The sample yields some 130,000 distinct CDR3 sequences, 20% to 30% seen once. This clonotype was obtained from a human donor in good health (CMV status not recorded). Some clones in this sample may be carry-over from other donors' samples. The source material was PBMCs, sequenced either directly or after in vitro stimulation (not recorded which).

The CDR3 region has the DNA TGTGCCAGCAGCGTAGCTACGGGGGATACGCAGTATTTT. This codes for CASSVATGDTQYF. The chain joins TRBV9 to TRBJ2-3; possibly TRBD2 for D (5 bases). Trimming left V 0 bases short and J 6 bases short, with 8 bases between. The CDR3 has 13 amino acids. Germline assignment: CDR1 SGDLS and CDR2 YYNGEE.